This TCR beta chain originates from a study of cytomegalovirus exposure and HLA in healthy donors. V was clipped by 5 bases and J by 3 bases; unmatched bases: 7. The CDR3 has 14 amino acids. CDR1 is SEHNR and CDR2 is FQNEAQ in the germline V gene (reference sequence). Notes on the study in general: The classifier was said to identify cytomegalovirus status with high specificity and sensitivity.

With respect to this clone: The antigen is not known.

Primers included in the PCR were 60 Vbeta and 13 Jbeta primers. Using immunoSEQ multiplex PCR, the repertoire was profiled, and TCRdb retains in-frame clones only, with some absent. The sample has 160,000 or so clones; just under 80% are singletons. The sample comprised PBMCs. The V gene is TRBV7-9, the J gene TRBJ2-7, with TRBD1 identical over 7 bases. The source of this sequence is a man aged 25-45 years in good health and CMV-seronegative. The CDR3, as DNA: TGTGCCAGCAGCGGGACAGCGGCATTCTACGAGCAGTACTTC. As protein: CASSGTAAFYEQYF.